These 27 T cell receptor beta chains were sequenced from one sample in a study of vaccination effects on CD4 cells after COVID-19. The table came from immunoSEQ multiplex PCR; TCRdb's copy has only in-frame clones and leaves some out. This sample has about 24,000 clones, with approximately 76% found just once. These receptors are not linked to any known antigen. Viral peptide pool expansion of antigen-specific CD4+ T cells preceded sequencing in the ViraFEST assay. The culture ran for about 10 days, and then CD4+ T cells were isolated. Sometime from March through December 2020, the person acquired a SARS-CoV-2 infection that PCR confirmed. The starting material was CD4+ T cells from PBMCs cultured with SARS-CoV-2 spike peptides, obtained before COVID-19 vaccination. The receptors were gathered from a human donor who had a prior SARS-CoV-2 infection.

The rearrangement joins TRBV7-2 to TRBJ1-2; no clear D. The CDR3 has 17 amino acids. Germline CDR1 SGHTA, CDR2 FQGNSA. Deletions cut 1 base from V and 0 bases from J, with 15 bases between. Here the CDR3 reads CASSLGYRAETNYGYTF. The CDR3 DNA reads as TGTGCCAGCAGCTTAGGATATAGGGCGGAGACTAACTATGGCTACACCTTC.

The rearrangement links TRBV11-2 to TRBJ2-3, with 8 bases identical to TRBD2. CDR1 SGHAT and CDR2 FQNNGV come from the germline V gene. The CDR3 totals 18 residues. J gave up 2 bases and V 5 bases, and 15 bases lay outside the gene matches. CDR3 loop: CASSDDLRGLGHTDTQYF. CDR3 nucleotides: TGTGCCAGCAGCGACGACTTGCGGGGACTAGGGCACACAGATACGCAGTATTTT.

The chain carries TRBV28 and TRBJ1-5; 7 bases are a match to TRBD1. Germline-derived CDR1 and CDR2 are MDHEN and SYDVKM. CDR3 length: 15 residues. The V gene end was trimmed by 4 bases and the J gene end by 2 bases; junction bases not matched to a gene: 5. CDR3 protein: CASSSQTGGNQPQHF. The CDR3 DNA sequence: TGTGCCAGCAGTTCTCAAACAGGGGGCAATCAGCCCCAGCATTTT. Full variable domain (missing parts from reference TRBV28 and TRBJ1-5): DVKVTQSSRYLVKRTGEKVFLECVQDMDHENMFWYRQDPGLGLRLIYFSYDVKMKEKGDIPEGYSVSREKKERFSLILESASTNQTSMYLCASSSQTGGNQPQHFGDGTRLSIL.

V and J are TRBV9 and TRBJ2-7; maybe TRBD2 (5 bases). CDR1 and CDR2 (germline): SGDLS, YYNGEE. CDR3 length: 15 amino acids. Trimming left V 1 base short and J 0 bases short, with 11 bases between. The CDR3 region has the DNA TGTGCCAGCAGCGTATCGGGGTTAAGCTCCTACGAGCAGTACTTC. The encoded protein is CASSVSGLSSYEQYF.

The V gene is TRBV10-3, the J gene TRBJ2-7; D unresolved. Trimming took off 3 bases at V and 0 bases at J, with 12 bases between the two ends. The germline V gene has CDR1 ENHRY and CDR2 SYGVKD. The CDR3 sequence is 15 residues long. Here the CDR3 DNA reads TGTGCCATCAGTGATGGAGCACCTCTCTCCTACGAGCAGTACTTC. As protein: CAISDGAPLSYEQYF.

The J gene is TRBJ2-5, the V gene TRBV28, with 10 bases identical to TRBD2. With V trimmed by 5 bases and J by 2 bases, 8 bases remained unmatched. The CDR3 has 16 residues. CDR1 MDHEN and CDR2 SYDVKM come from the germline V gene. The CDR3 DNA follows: TGTGCCAGCAGTCAGATAGCGGGGGGCCTTCAAGAGACCCAGTACTTC. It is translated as CASSQIAGGLQETQYF.

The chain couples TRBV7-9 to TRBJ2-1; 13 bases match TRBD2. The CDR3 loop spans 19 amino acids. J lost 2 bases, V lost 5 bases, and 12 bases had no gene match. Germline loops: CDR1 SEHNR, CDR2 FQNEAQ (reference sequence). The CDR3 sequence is CASSPRTSGRKGPYNEQFF. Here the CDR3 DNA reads TGTGCCAGCAGCCCGCGGACTAGCGGGAGAAAGGGTCCCTACAATGAGCAGTTCTTC.

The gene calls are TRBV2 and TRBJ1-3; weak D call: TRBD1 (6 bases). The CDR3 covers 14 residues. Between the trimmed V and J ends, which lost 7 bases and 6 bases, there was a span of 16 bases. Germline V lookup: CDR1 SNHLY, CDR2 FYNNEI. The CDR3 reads CASTATGHKNTIYF. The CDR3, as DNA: TGTGCCAGCACCGCCACGGGACATAAAAACACCATATATTTT.

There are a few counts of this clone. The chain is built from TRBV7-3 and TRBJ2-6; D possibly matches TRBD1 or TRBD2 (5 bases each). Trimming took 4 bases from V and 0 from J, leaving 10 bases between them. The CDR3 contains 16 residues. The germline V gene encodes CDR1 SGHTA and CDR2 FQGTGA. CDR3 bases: TGTGCCAGCAGCTGGGACCGTGCCTCTGGGGCCAACGTCCTGACTTTC. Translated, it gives CASSWDRASGANVLTF.

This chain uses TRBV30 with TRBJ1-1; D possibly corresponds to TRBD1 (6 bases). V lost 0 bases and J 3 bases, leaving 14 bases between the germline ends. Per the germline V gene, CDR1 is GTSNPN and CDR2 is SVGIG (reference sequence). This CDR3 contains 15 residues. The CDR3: CAWSVLQGIDTEAFF. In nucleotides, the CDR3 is TGTGCCTGGAGTGTACTACAGGGTATTGACACTGAAGCTTTCTTT.

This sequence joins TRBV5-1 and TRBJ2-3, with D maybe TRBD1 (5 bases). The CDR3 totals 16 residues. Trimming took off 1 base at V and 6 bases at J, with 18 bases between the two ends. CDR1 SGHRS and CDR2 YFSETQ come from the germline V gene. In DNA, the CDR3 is TGCGCCAGCAGCTTGCGAGTGGCAGGGAATGGGGATACGCAGTATTTT. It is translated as CASSLRVAGNGDTQYF.

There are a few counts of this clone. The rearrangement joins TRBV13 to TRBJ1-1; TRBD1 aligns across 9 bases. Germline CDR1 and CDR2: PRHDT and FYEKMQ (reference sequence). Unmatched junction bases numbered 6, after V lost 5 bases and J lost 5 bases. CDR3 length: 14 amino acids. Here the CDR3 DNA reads TGTGCCAGCAGCGGGGACAGGGTTAAGACTGAAGCTTTCTTT. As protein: CASSGDRVKTEAFF.

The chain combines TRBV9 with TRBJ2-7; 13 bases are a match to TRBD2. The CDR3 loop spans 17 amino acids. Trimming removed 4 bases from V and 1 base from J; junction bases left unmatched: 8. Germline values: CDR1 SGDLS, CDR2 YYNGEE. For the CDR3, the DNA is TGTGCCAGCAGCCCCAAAAGGACTAGCGGGAGTTCCTACGAGCAGTACTTC. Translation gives CASSPKRTSGSSYEQYF.

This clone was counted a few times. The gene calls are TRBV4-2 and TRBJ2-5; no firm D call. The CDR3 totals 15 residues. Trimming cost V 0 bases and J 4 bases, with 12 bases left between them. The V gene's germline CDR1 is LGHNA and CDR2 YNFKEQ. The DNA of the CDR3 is TGTGCCAGCAGCCAAGATTTAGGGAAGGGAGAGACCCAGTACTTC. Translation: CASSQDLGKGETQYF.

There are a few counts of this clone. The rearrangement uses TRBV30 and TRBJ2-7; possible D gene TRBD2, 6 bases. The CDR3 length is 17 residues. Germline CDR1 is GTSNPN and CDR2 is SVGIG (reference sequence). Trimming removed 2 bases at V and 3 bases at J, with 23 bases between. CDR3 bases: TGTGCCTGGAGTTCTCCCGGGACTTTGTCCGGGCGCTACGAGCAGTACTTC. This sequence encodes CAWSSPGTLSGRYEQYF. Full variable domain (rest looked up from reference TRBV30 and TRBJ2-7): SQTIHQWPATLVQPVGSPLSLECTVEGTSNPNLYWYRQAAGRGLQLLFYSVGIGQISSEVPQNLSASRPQDRQFILSSKKLLLSDSGFYLCAWSSPGTLSGRYEQYFGPGTRLTVT.

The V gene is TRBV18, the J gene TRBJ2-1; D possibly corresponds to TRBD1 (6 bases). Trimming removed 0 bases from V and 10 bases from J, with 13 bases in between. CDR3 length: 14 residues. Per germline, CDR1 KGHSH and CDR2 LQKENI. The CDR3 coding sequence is TGTGCCAGCTCACCACCAATGGGGGCGTTGGAGCAGTTCTTC. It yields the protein CASSPPMGALEQFF.

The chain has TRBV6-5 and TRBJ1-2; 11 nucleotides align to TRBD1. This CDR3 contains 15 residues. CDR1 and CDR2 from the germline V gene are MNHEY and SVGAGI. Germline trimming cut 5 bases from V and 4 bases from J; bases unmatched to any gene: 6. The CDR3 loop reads CASSLRTGGGYGYTF. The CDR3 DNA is TGTGCCAGCAGTCTTAGGACAGGGGGCGGCTATGGCTACACCTTC.

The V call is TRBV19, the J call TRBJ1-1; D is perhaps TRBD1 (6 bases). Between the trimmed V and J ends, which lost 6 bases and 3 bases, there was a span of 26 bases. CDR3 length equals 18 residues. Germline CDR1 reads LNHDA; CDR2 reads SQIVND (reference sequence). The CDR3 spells CASSPLRGRGGMDTEAFF. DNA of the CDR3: TGTGCCAGTAGCCCGCTGAGGGGCAGGGGAGGGATGGACACTGAAGCTTTCTTT.

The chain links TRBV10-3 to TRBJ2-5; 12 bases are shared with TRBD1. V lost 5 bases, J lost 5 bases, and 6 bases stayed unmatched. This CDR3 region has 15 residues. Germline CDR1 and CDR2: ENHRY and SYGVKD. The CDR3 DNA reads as TGTGCCATCAGTATGGGACAGGGGGCCCTTGAGACCCAGTACTTC. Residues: CAISMGQGALETQYF.

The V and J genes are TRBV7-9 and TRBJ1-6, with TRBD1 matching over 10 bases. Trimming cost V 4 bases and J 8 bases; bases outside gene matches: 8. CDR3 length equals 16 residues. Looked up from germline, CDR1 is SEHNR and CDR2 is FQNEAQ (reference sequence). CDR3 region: CASSSQGGTGDSPLHF. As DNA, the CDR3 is TGTGCCAGCAGCTCCCAGGGAGGGACAGGGGATTCACCCCTCCACTTT.

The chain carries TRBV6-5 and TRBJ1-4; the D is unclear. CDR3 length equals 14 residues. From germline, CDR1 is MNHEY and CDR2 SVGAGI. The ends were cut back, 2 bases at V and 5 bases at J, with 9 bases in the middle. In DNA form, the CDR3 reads TGTGCCAGCAGTTACGCCAGAGTCAATGAAAAACTGTTTTTT. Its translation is CASSYARVNEKLFF.

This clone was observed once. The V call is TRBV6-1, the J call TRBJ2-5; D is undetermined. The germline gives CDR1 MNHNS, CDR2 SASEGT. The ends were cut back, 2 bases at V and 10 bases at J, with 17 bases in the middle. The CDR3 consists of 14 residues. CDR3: CASSEIWAGRGQYF. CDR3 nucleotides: TGTGCCAGCAGTGAAATTTGGGCAGGCCGAGGCCAGTACTTC.

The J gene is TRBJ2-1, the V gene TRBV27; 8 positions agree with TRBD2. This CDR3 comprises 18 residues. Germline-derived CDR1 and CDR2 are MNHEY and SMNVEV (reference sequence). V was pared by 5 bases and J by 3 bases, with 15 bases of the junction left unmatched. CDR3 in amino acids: CASSLFPLLAGYYNEQFF. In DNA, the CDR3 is TGTGCCAGCAGTCTCTTCCCCCTCTTAGCGGGGTACTACAATGAGCAGTTCTTC.

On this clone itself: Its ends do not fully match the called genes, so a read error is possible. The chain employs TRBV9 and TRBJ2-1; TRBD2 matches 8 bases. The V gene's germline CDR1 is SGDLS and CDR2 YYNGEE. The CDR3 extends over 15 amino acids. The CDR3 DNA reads TGTGCCAGCACCGCCTACGCGGGAGGATACACTGAGCAGTTCTTC. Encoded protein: CASTAYAGGYTEQFF.

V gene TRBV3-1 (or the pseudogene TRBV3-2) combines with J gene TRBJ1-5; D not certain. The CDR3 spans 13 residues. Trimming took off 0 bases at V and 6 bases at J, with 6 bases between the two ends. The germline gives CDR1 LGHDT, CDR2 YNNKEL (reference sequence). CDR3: CASSQDRFQPQHF. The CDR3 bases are TGTGCCAGCAGCCAAGATCGGTTTCAGCCCCAGCATTTT.

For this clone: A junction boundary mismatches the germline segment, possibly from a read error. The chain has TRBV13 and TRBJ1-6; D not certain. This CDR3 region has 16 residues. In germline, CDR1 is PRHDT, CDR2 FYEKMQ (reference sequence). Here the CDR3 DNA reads TGTGCCAGCAGGTTAGCCCTAAAAAGGAGGGATTCACCCCTCCACTTT. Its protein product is CASRLALKRRDSPLHF.

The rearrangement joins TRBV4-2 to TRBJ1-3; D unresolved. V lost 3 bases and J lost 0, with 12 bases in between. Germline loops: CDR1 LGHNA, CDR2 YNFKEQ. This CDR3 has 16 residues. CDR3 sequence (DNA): TGTGCCAGCAGCCACAGTGGTCCCTTCTCTGGAAACACCATATATTTT. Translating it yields CASSHSGPFSGNTIYF.